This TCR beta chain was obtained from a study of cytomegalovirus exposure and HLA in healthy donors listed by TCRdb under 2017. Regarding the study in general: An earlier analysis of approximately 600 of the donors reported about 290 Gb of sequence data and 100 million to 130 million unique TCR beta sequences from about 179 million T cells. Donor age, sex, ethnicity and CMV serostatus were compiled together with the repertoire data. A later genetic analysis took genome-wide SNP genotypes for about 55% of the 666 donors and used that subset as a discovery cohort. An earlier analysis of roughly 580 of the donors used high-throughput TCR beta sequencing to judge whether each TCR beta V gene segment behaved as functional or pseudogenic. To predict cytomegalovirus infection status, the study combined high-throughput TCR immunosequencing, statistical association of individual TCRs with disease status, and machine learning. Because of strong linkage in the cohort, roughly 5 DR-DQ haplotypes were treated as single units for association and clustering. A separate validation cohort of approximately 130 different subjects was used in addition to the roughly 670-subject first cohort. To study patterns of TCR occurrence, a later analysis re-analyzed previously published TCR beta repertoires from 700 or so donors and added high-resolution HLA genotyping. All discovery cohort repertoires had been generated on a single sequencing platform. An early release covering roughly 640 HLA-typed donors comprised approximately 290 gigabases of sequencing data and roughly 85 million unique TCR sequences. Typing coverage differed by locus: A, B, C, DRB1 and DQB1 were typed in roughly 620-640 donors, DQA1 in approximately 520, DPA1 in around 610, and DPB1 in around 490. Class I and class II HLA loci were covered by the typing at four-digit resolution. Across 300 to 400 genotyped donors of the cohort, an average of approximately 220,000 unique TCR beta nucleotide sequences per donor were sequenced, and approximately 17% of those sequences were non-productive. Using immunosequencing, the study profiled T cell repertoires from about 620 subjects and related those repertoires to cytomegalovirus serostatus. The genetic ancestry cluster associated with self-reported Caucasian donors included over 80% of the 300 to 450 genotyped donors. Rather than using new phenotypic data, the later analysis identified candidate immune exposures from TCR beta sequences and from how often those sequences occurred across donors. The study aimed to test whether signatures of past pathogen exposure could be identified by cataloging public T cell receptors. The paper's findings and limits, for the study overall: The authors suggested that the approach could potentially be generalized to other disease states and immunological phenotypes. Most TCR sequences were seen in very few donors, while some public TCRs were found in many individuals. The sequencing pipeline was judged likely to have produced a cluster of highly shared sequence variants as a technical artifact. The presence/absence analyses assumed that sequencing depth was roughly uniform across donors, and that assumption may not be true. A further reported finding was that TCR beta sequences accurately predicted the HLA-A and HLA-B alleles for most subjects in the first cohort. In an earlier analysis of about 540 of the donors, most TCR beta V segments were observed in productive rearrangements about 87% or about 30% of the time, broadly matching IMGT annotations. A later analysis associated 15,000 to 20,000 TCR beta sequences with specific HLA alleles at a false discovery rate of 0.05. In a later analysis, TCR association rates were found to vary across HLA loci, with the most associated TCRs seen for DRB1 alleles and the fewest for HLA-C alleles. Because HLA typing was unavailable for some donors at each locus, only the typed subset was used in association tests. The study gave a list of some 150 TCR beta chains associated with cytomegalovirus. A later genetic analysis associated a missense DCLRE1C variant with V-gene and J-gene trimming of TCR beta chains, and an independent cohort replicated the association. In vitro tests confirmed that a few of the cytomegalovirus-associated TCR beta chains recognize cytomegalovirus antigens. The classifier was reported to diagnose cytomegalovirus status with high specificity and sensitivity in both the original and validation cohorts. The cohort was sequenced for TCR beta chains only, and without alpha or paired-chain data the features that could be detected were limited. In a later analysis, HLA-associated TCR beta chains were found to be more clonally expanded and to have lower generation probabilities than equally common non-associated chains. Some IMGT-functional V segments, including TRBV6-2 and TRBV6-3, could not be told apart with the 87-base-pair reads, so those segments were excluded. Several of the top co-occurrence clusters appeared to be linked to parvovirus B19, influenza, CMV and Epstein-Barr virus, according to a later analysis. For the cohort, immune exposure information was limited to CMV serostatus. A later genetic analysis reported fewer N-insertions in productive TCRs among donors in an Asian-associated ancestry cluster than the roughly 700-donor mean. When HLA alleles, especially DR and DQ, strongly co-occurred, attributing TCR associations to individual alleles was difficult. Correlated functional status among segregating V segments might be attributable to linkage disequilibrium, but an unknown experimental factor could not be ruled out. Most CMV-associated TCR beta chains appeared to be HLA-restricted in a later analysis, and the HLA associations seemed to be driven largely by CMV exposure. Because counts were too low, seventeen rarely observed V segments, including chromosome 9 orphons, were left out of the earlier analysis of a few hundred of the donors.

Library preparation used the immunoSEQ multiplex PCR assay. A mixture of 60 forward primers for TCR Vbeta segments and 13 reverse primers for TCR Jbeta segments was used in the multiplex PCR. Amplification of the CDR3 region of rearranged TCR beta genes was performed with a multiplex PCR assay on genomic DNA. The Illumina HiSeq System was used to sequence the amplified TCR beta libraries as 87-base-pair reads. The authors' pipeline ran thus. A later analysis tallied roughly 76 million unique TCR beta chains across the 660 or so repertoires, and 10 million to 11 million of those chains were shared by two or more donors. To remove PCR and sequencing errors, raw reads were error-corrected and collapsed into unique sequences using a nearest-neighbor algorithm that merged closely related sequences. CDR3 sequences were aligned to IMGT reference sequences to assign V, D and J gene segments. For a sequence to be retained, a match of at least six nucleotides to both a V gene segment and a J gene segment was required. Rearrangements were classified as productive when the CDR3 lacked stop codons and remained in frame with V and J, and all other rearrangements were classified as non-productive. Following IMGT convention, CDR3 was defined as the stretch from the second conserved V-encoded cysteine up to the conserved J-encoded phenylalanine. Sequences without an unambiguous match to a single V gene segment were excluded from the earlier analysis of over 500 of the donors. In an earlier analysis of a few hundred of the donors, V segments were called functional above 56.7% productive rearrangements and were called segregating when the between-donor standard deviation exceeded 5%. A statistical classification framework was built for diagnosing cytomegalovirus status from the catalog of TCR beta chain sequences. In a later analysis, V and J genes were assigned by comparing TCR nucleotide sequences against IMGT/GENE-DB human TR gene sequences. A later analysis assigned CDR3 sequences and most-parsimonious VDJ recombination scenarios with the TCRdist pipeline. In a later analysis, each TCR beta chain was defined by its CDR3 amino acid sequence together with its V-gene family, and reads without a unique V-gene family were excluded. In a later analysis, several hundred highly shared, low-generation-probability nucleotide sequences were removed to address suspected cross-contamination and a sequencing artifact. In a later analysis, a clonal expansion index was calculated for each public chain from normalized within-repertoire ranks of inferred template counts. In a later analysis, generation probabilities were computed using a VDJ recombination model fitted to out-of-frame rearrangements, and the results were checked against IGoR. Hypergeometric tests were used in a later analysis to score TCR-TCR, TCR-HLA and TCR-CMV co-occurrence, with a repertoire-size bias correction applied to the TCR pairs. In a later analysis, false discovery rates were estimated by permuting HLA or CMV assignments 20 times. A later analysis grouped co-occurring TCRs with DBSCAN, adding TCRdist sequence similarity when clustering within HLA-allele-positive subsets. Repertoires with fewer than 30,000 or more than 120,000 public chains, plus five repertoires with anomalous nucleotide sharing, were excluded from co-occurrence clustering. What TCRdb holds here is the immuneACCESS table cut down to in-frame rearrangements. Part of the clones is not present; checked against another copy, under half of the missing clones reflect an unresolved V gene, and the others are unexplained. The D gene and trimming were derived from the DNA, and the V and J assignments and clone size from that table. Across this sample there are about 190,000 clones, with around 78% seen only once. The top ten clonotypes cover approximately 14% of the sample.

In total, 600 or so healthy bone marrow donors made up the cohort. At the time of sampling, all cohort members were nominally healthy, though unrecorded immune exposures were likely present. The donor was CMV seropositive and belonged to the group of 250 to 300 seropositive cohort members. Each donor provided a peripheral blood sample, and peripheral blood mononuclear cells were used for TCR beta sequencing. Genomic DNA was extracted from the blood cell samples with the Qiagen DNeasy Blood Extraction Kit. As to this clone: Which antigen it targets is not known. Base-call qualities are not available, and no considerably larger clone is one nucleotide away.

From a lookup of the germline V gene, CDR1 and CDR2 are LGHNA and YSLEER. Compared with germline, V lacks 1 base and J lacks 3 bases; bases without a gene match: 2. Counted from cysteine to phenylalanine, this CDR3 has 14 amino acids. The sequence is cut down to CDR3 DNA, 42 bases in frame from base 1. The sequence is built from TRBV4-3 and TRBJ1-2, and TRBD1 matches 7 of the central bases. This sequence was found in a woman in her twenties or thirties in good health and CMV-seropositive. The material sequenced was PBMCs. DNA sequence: TGCGCCAGCAGCCAAGGTGGACAGGACTATGGCTACACCTTC. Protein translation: CASSQGGQDYGYTF.